This entry describes one T cell receptor beta chain. Which antigen it targets is not known. It has no much larger one-base neighbor in the sample; base qualities were not kept. This entry belongs to a study of T-cell reconstitution after alpha-beta-depleted transplantation in children (dated by TCRdb to the mid-2010s). In the study overall: The study quantitatively tracked T-cell immune reconstitution after TCRalphabeta/CD19-depleted allogeneic hematopoietic cell transplantation in children using TCR repertoire profiling.

Germline trimming: 2 bases from V, 6 bases from J; junction bases outside gene matches: 6. According to the germline V gene (reference sequence), CDR1 reads DFQATT and CDR2 reads SNEGSKA. The CDR3, cysteine through phenylalanine, is 15 amino acids long. Only the CDR3 DNA stays, 45 bases, in frame from base 1. To prepare the library, PCR was applied. Instrument on record: Illumina HiSeq 2500. To normalize quantification of the TCRbeta repertoire, the TCR libraries were built with molecular barcoding that relied on unique molecular identifiers. TCRdb trimmed the raw reads at Q25, called clones with MiXCR and kept productive beta chains. Under each unique CDR3 protein, matching rows form one entry showing the most common genes and DNA. The sample includes 600,000 to 700,000 distinct CDR3 sequences, with roughly 15% observed a single time. The top ten constitute 1.1% of the sample.

The receptor comes from a human donor who donated a stem cell graft to a child with acute myeloid leukemia. The chain uses TRBV20-1 and TRBJ2-3; 12 middle bases align to TRBD2. The source material was PBMCs from the stem cell graft donor, sampled from the stem cell graft. The CDR3 in this case is CSARWASGGGDTQYF. The sequence in DNA is TGCAGTGCTAGATGGGCTAGCGGGGGGGGGGATACGCAGTATTTT.